One and the same sample provided the 9 T cell receptor beta chains below, sequenced in a study of T cell responses to AZD1222 COVID-19 vaccine. Produced via immunoSEQ multiplex PCR; TCRdb's table is partial and in-frame only. Of around 86,000 clones listed, around 90% are singletons. The starting material was peripheral blood, obtained on day 0 of AZD1222 vaccination. The receptors originated from an adult in good health.

The chain uses TRBV1 and TRBJ1-5. TRBV1 is a known pseudogene. The CDR3 is 16 residues long. DNA for the CDR3: TGCACCAGCAGCCGCAAGGGTTTTGGGGGCAATCAGCCCCAGCATTTT. Its translation is CTSSRKGFGGNQPQHF.

This clone was detected ten times or more. The rearrangement uses TRBV6-4 and TRBJ2-1; 11 bases are shared with TRBD2. Losses at the gene ends were 0 bases for V and 6 bases for J; bases not matched to a gene: 1. The V gene's germline CDR1 is MRHNA and CDR2 SNTAGT. The CDR3 contains 15 residues. The CDR3 sequence: CASSDSSGGANEQFF. CDR3 in DNA: TGTGCCAGCAGTGACTCTAGCGGGGGGGCCAATGAGCAGTTCTTC.

The chain uses TRBV4-3 and TRBJ1-1; D gene unclear. Germline assignment: CDR1 LGHNA and CDR2 YSLEER. The CDR3 has 14 amino acids. Trimming took 0 bases from V and 7 from J, leaving 12 bases between them. The CDR3 sequence is CASSQDGDQHEAFF. The DNA of the CDR3 is TGCGCCAGCAGCCAAGATGGGGATCAGCATGAAGCTTTCTTT.

The chain recombines TRBV5-4 with TRBJ1-1; TRBD1 matches at 10 bases. The V and J ends lost 5 bases and 5 bases, in that order; junction bases with no gene match: 9. Germline CDR1 reads SGHNT; CDR2 reads YYREEE (reference sequence). There are 15 residues in the CDR3. The CDR3 region is CASSTSGQGGTEAFF. The CDR3 nucleotides read TGTGCCAGCAGTACGTCAGGACAGGGGGGTACTGAAGCTTTCTTT. The variable domain in full, with the rest retrieved from reference TRBV5-4 and TRBJ1-1, is ETGVTQSPTHLIKTRGQQVTLRCSSQSGHNTVSWYQQALGQGPQFIFQYYREEENGRGNFPPRFSGLQFPNYSSELNVNALELDDSALYLCASSTSGQGGTEAFFGQGTRLTVV.

V is TRBV3-1 (or the pseudogene TRBV3-2) and J is TRBJ1-1; possible D gene TRBD1, 5 bases. The germline V and J ends were trimmed by 0 bases and 1 base, with 12 bases remaining between them. The germline gives CDR1 LGHDT, CDR2 YNNKEL (reference sequence). The CDR3 runs 16 residues. CDR3 region: CASSQDTGTANTEAFF. DNA of the CDR3: TGTGCCAGCAGCCAAGACACCGGGACGGCGAACACTGAAGCTTTCTTT.

V usage is TRBV14 and J usage is TRBJ1-2; tentatively, D is TRBD1 (5 bases). There are 15 residues in the CDR3. Trimming removed 4 bases at V and 4 bases at J, with 16 bases between. Germline V lookup: CDR1 SGHDN, CDR2 FVKESK. The chain's CDR3 is CASSLGGTSAYGYTF. The CDR3 DNA is TGTGCCAGCAGCCTGGGGGGGACGTCAGCCTATGGCTACACCTTC.

The V call is TRBV10-3, the J call TRBJ2-1; D might be TRBD2 (6 bases). The CDR3 is 15 amino acids. V lost 7 bases and J 2 bases, leaving 15 bases between the germline ends. CDR1 and CDR2 (germline): ENHRY, SYGVKD. The CDR3 protein is CAIIPPGAPYNEQFF. CDR3 DNA sequence: TGTGCCATCATCCCCCCGGGAGCCCCCTACAATGAGCAGTTCTTC.

The V call is TRBV4-3, the J call TRBJ2-7, with unresolved D. CDR1 is LGHNA and CDR2 is YSLEER in the germline V gene. This CDR3 spans 14 amino acids. V was cut by 6 bases and J by 1 base, with 13 bases left in between. The CDR3 sequence: CASSPRSTSYEQYF. The CDR3 DNA reads as TGCGCCAGCAGTCCCAGGAGCACGTCCTACGAGCAGTACTTC.

The chain couples TRBV7-9 to TRBJ2-1, with TRBD2 identical over 8 bases. This CDR3 region has 17 residues. The ends lost 2 bases at V and 2 bases at J; junction bases unmatched: 8. Germline loops: CDR1 SEHNR, CDR2 FQNEAQ (reference sequence). CDR3 sequence: CASSLRSGLEAYNEQFF. CDR3 sequence (DNA): TGTGCCAGCAGCTTAAGATCGGGACTAGAGGCCTACAATGAGCAGTTCTTC.